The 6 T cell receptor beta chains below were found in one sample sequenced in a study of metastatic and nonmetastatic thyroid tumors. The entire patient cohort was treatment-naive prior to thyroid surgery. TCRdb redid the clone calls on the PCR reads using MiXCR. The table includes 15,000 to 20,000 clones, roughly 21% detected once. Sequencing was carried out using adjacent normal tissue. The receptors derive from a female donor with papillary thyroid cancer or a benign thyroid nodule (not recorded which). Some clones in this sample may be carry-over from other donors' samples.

CDR3 sequence (DNA): TGTGCCTGGAGTGTGTTAAAGGCTAAATACGAGCAGTACTTC. Protein product: CAWSVLKAKYEQYF. The rearrangement joins TRBV30 to TRBJ2-7; D is unclear. Trimming left V 0 bases short and J 4 bases short, with 13 bases between. CDR1 and CDR2 (germline): GTSNPN, SVGIG (reference sequence). This CDR3 has 14 residues.

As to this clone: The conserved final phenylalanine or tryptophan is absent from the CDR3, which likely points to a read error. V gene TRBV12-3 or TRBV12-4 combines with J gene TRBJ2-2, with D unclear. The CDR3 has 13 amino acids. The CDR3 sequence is CASSSRGTVELFL. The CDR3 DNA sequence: TGTGCCAGCAGCTCACGAGGAACCGTGGAGCTGTTTTTA.

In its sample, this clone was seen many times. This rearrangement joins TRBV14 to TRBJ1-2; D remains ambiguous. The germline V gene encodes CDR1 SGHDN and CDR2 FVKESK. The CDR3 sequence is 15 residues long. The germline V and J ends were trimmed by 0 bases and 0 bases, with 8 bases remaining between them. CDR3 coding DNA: TGTGCCAGCAGCCAAGAAATCACGGCTAACTATGGCTACACCTTC. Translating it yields CASSQEITANYGYTF.

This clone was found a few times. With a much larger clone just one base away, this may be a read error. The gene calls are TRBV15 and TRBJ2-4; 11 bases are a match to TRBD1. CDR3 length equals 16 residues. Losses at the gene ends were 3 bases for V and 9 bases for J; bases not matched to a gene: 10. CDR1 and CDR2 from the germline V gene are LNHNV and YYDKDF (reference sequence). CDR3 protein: CATSRRWTGGAGIQYF. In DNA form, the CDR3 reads TGTGCCACCAGCAGGCGATGGACAGGGGGCGCAGGCATTCAGTACTTC.

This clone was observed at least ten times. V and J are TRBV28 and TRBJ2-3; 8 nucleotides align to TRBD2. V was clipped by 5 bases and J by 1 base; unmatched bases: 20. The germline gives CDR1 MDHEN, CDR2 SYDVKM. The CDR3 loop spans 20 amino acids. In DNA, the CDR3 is TGTGCCAGCAGTCAGCGGCTAGGGACTAGGGCCCGGATAGGCACAGATACGCAGTATTTT. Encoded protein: CASSQRLGTRARIGTDTQYF.

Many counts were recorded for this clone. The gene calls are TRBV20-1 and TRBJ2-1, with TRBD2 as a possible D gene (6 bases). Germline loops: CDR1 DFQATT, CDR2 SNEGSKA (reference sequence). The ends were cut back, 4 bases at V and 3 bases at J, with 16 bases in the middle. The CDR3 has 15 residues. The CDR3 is CSATPLARGYNEQFF. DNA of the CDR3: TGCAGTGCTACTCCGCTAGCGAGGGGCTACAATGAGCAGTTCTTC.